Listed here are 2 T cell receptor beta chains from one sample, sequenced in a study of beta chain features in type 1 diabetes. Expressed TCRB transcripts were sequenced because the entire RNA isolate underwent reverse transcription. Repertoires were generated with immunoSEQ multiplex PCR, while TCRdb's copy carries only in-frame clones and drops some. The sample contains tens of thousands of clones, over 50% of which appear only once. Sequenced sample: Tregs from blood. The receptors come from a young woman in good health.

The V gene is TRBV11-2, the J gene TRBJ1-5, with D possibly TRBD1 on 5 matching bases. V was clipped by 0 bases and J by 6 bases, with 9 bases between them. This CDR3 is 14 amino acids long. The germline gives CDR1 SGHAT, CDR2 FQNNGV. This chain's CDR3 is CASSLDRVGQPQHF. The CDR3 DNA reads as TGTGCCAGCAGCTTAGACAGGGTGGGTCAGCCCCAGCATTTT.

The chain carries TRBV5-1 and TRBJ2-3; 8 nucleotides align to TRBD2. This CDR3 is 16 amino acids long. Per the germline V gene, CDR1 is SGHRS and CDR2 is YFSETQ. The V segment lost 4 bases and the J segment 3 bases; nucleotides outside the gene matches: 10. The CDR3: CASSTAAGVGTDTQYF. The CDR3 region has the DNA TGCGCCAGCAGCACCGCAGCGGGAGTGGGTACAGATACGCAGTATTTT.